A selection of T cell receptor beta chains follows, all from one sample in a study of control samples from healthy donors and cancer patients. TCRdb's table, derived via immunoSEQ multiplex PCR, lists solely in-frame clones and lacks some. The table shows around 120,000 clones, with about 93% occurring only once. Sequenced material: blood. Receptors were obtained from a man under 40 in good health. Both conserved end residues are part of each CDR3. The order of the fields is V gene, D gene, J gene, clone size, CDR3 DNA, CDR3 protein. A D gene is named only where the DNA matches it firmly. Rows may omit the clone size; those that give it use once, few, many or a size class.

TRBV2,TRBD2,TRBJ2-3,NA,TGTGCCAGCAGTGAAGGGCGGGGGGGTACAGATACGCAGTATTTT,CASSEGRGGTDTQYF
TRBV5-6,TRBD1,TRBJ1-6,NA,TGTGCCAGCAGCTTGATGCTGGGACAGGCGACTTCACCCCTCCACTTT,CASSLMLGQATSPLHF
TRBV4-2,NA,TRBJ2-5,NA,TGTGCCAGCAGCCAAGATCTGGCTAGCTCCCAAGAGACCCAGTACTTC,CASSQDLASSQETQYF
TRBV7-2,TRBD1,TRBJ1-2,NA,TGTGCCAGCAGCCGGGGGGGACAGATACTCTATGGCTACACCTTC,CASSRGGQILYGYTF
TRBV10-3,NA,TRBJ2-7,NA,TGTGCCATCACCATTGAGCGAGGGGCCTACGAGCAGTACTTC,CAITIERGAYEQYF
TRBV27,NA,TRBJ1-5,NA,TGTGCCAGCAGTTTGGGGCAGACCAATCAGCCCCAGCATTTT,CASSLGQTNQPQHF
TRBV19,NA,TRBJ2-2,NA,TGTGCCAGTAAAGAGGACACGGTTTACAGCGGGGAGCTGTTTTTT,CASKEDTVYSGELFF
TRBV9,TRBD1,TRBJ2-1,NA,TGTGCCAGCAGCGTAGTTTGGGACAGTACACCCTACAATGAGCAGTTCTTC,CASSVVWDSTPYNEQFF
TRBV19,TRBD1,TRBJ1-5,once,TGTGCCAGTAGTCCTGAGGACAGGGTCAATCAGCCCCAGCATTTT,CASSPEDRVNQPQHF
TRBV12-5,NA,TRBJ1-5,NA,TGTGCTAGTGGTTTGGTATCTCAGCCCCAGCATTTT,CASGLVSQPQHF
TRBV10-3,TRBD2,TRBJ2-2,NA,TGTGCCATCAAAGGGACTAGCACTACCGGGGAGCTGTTTTTT,CAIKGTSTTGELFF
TRBV7-9,NA,TRBJ1-5,NA,TGTGCCAGCAGGCAGGAGGGGAATCAGCCCCAGCATTTT,CASRQEGNQPQHF
TRBV24-1,NA,TRBJ1-3,NA,TGTGCCACCAGTGATTTGGGGGGAACACCCTCTAAATCCTCTGGAAACACCATATATTTT,CATSDLGGTPSKSSGNTIYF
TRBV14,TRBD1,TRBJ1-4,NA,TGTGCCAGCAGCCAAAGCTCAGGGGGCTGGGGAAAACTGTTTTTT,CASSQSSGGWGKLFF
TRBV5-1,NA,TRBJ2-1,NA,TGCGCCAGCAGCTTGACCGGAGGGATTGGTGAGCAGTTCTTC,CASSLTGGIGEQFF
TRBV6-1,NA,TRBJ1-2,NA,TGTGCCAGCCGGGTAGGGCTTACGGGCGGCTACACCTTC,CASRVGLTGGYTF
TRBV10-3,TRBD1,TRBJ1-1,NA,TGTGCCATCAGCGTTGTACAGGGGGACACTGAAGCTTTCTTT,CAISVVQGDTEAFF
TRBV5-1,NA,TRBJ1-1,NA,TGCGCCAGCAGCTTGGATGGTGGAACTGAAGCTTTCTTT,CASSLDGGTEAFF
TRBV11-2,NA,TRBJ2-3,NA,TGTGCCAGCGCGGGGTTAGGCACAGATACGCAGTATTTT,CASAGLGTDTQYF
TRBV19,NA,TRBJ2-3,NA,TGTGCCAGTAGTATCAGGCAGGGCGGCGATACGCAGTATTTT,CASSIRQGGDTQYF
TRBV7-9,TRBD1,TRBJ2-3,NA,TGTGCCAGCAGCCTGGGACAGGGGGCCACAGATACGCAGTATTTT,CASSLGQGATDTQYF
TRBV5-6,TRBD1,TRBJ2-3,NA,TGTGCCAGCAGCTTGGCCAAAGGGACAGGGTACACAGATACGCAGTATTTT,CASSLAKGTGYTDTQYF
TRBV2,NA,TRBJ1-5,NA,TGTGCCAGCAGTGAGGGGGGCTTAAGGCCCCAGCATTTT,CASSEGGLRPQHF
TRBV19,NA,TRBJ2-3,NA,TGTGCCAGTAGTACGGGGGGCACAGATACGCAGTATTTT,CASSTGGTDTQYF
TRBV19,NA,TRBJ1-5,NA,TGTGCCAGTAGTCTCGAGTGGGCTGTCAACAATCAGCCCCAGCATTTT,CASSLEWAVNNQPQHF
TRBV27,TRBD2,TRBJ2-5,NA,TGTGCCAGCAGTATCCTGGGACTAGCGGGACAAGAGACCCAGTACTTC,CASSILGLAGQETQYF
TRBV27,NA,TRBJ1-2,NA,TGTGCCAGCAGTTCTCCCAGGGAGTATCCAATTCATGGCTACACCTTC,CASSSPREYPIHGYTF
TRBV4-1,NA,TRBJ2-5,NA,TGCGCCAGCAGCCAAGGGACATTGGTTGGGGAGACCCAGTACTTC,CASSQGTLVGETQYF
TRBV11-2,NA,TRBJ1-3,NA,TGTGCCAGCAGCTTAGCTCGGGTTCCCAGGGATTCTGGAAACACCATATATTTT,CASSLARVPRDSGNTIYF
TRBV3-1/TRBV3-2,NA,TRBJ1-5,NA,TGTGCCAGCAGCCCGACAGTAAATAGCAATCAGCCCCAGCATTTT,CASSPTVNSNQPQHF
TRBV28,NA,TRBJ2-7,NA,TGTGCCAGCTCGGGGCAGGGGGGATACGAGCAGTACTTC,CASSGQGGYEQYF
TRBV10-3,TRBD1,TRBJ1-2,NA,TGTGCCATCAGTGAGTCCACCGGTACAAGGGGGCACGGCTACACCTTC,CAISESTGTRGHGYTF
TRBV21-1,NA,TRBJ1-4,NA,TGTGCCAGCAGCAAGGGGCAGGACTTGCTTAATGAAAAACTGTTTTTT,CASSKGQDLLNEKLFF
TRBV7-9,TRBD1,TRBJ2-2,NA,TGTGCCAGCAGCTCACCCCCCCTCACGGGACAGACCACCGGGGAGCTGTTTTTT,CASSSPPLTGQTTGELFF
TRBV5-1,TRBD2,TRBJ2-3,NA,TGCGCCAGCAGCTTGGTCAGCGGGGGTCGTCTTAGCACAGATACGCAGTATTTT,CASSLVSGGRLSTDTQYF
TRBV4-2,NA,TRBJ1-4,once,TGTGCCAGCAGCCGCGTGGGACCTACGGGGGAAGAAAAACTGTTTTTT,CASSRVGPTGEEKLFF